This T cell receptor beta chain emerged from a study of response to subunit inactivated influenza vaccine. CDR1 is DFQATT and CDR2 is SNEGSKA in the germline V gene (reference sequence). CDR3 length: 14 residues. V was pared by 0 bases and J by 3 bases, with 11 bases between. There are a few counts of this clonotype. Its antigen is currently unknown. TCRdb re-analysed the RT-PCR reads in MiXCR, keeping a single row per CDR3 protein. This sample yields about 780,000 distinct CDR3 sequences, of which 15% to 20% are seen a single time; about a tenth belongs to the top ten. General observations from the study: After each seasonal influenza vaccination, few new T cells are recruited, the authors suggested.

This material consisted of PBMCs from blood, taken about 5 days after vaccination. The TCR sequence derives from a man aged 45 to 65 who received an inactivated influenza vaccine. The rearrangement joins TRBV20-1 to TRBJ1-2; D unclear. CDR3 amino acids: CSARDQTDYYGYTF. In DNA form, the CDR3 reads TGCAGTGCTAGAGACCAGACCGATTACTATGGCTACACCTTC.